This TCR beta chain emerged from a study of cytomegalovirus exposure and HLA in healthy donors. The PCR ran on 60 Vbeta and 13 Jbeta primers. Some clones are missing from TCRdb's copy, which holds only in-frame ones; the method was immunoSEQ multiplex PCR. The sample records about 180,000 clones, roughly three quarters being singletons. CDR1 and CDR2 from the germline V gene are MNHGY and SAAAGT. The CDR3 is 17 residues long. With V trimmed by 4 bases and J by 3 bases, 7 bases remained unmatched. Whole-study findings and limits: Highly shared variants forming one cluster were likely a sequencing artifact. Reported findings show TCR beta sequences accurately forecast HLA-A and HLA-B alleles in most subjects.

In regard to this clone: The antigen remains undetermined.

Sequences were obtained from PBMCs. This sequence joins TRBV6-8 and TRBJ2-1, with TRBD2 matching over 12 bases. The origin of this receptor is a male donor in good health and CMV-seronegative. The CDR3 DNA reads TGTGCCAGCAGTTTTACTAGCGGGAGGATTTACTACAATGAGCAGTTCTTC. Translation: CASSFTSGRIYYNEQFF.